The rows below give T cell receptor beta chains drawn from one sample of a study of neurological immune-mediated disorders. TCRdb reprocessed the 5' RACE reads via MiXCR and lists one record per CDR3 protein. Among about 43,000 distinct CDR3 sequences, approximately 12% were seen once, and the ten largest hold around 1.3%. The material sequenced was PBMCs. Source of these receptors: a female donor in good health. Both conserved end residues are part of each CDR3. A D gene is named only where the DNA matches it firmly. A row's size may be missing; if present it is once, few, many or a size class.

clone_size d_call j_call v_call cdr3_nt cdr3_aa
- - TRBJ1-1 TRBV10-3 TGTGCAATCAGTGATGGGGGGAGCCGACAGCTTAACACTGAAGCTTTCTTT CAISDGGSRQLNTEAFF
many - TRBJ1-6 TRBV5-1 TGCGCCAGCGGGGATATCGATAATTCACCCCTCCACTTT CASGDIDNSPLHF
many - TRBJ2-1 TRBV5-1 TGCGCCAGCAGTCGTTCCGGGGATGAGCAGTTCTTC CASSRSGDEQFF
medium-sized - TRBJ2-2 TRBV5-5 TGTGCCAGCAGCTTGGGCGACAGGATGAGTTTGGGTCCCGGGGAGCTGTTTTTT CASSLGDRMSLGPGELFF
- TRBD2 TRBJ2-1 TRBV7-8 TGTACCAGCAGCTCCAGTACGACTAGCGGGAGGGGCAATGAACAGTTCTTC CTSSSSTTSGRGNEQFF
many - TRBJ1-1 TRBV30 TGTGCCTGGAGCAACAGGAGAGACACTGAAGCTTTCTTT CAWSNRRDTEAFF
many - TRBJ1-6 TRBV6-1 TGTGCCAGCAGTGAAGGGAGGAATTCACCCCTCCACTTT CASSEGRNSPLHF
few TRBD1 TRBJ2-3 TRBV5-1 TGCGCCAGCAGCCCGGGGGACAGGGGACTTTCGGATACGCAGTATTTT CASSPGDRGLSDTQYF
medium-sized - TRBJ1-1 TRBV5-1 TGCGCCAGCAGCCCTGGGACAATGATGAACACTGAAGCTTTCTTT CASSPGTMMNTEAFF
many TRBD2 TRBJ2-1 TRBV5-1 TGCGCCAGCAGCTTGGAGGGCGGGAGCTCCTACAATGAGCAGTTCTTC CASSLEGGSSYNEQFF
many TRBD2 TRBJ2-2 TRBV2 TGTGCCAGCAGAGCGGGAGGAGGCACCGGGGAGCTGTTTTTT CASRAGGGTGELFF
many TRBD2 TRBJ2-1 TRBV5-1 TGCGCCAGCAGCTTGGAAATAGCGGGGGACGATGAGCAGTTCTTC CASSLEIAGDDEQFF
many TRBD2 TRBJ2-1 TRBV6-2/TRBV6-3 TGTGCCAGCAGTTCAGTAGCGGGAGCAGGTTACAATGAGCAGTTCTTC CASSSVAGAGYNEQFF
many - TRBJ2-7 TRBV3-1 TGTGCCAGCAGCCAACGACGAAAGGCAGGGGACGAGCAGTACTTC CASSQRRKAGDEQYF
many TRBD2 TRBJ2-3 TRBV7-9 TGTGCCAGCAGCCGAACGCGGGGGACTAGCACAGATACGCAGTATTTT CASSRTRGTSTDTQYF
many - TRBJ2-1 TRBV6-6 TGTGCCAGCAGTCCCCGACTCTCAAGCTCCTACAATGAGCAGTTCTTC CASSPRLSSSYNEQFF
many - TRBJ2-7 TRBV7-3 TGTGCCAGCAGCCCCCGTGGAGGGACGGCCTACGAGCAGTACTTC CASSPRGGTAYEQYF
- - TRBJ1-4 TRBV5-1 TGCGCCAGCACTCGTTCTCGGTTTTTT CASTRSRFF
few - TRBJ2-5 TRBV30 TGTGCCTGGAGTTTCAGCGGTATCCTACAACTGTACCAAGAGACCCAGTACTTC CAWSFSGILQLYQETQYF
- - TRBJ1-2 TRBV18 TGTGCCAGCTCACCAAACGGGGGGAAAAATGGCTACACCTTC CASSPNGGKNGYTF
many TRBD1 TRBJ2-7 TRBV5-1 TGCGCCAGCAGCCGGGACAGGGAATCCTACGAGCAGTACTTC CASSRDRESYEQYF
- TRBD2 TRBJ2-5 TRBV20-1 TGCAGTGCTCCCCGAGGCGGGAGGGCCCTACGGTCCCAAGAGACCCAGTACTTC CSAPRGGRALRSQETQYF
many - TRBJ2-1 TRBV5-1 TGCGCCAGCAGCTTCATTACGGGAGATGAGCAGTTCTTC CASSFITGDEQFF
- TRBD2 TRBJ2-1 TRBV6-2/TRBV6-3 TGTGCCAGCAGTTCCGGGACTAGCATCTCTGAGCAGTTCTTC CASSSGTSISEQFF
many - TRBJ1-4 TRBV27 TGTGCCAGCAGTTTAGGGTTTGGTGAAAAACTGTTTTTT CASSLGFGEKLFF
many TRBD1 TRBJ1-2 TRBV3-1 TGTGCCAGCAGCTGGATGGACAGGGAGGCTGGCTACACCTTC CASSWMDREAGYTF
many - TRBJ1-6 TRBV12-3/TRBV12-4 TGTGCCAGCAGTGCCGGGACCTCTGGGCATTCACCCCTCCACTTT CASSAGTSGHSPLHF
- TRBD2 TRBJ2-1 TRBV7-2 TGTGCCAGCAGCTTAAAGGCTAGCGGGAGAAATGAGCAGTTCTTC CASSLKASGRNEQFF
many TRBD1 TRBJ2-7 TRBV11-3 TGTGCCAGCAGCGTGACCGGGACAGGGTCGTACGAGCAGTACTTC CASSVTGTGSYEQYF
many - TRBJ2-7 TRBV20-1 TGCAGTGCTAGAGATGTCTACGAGCAGTACTTC CSARDVYEQYF
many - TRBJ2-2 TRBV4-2 TGTGCCAGCAGCCAAGGGGCGGAAGGGCACCGGGAGCTGTTTTTT CASSQGAEGHRELFF
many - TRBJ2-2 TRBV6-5 TGTGCCAGCAGTTACGCTGCCAGATCGAACACCGGGGAGCTGTTTTTT CASSYAARSNTGELFF
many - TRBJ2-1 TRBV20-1 TGCAGTGCTAGAGATATGGGGGGCGTGAGTAATGAGCAGTTCTTC CSARDMGGVSNEQFF
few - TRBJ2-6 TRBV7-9 TGTGCCAGCACCTCGGGCGGTGTCTCCGGGGCCAACGTCCTGACTTTC CASTSGGVSGANVLTF
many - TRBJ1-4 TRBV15 TGTGCCACCAGCAGAGACAGGCGGACTAATGAAAAACTGTTTTTT CATSRDRRTNEKLFF
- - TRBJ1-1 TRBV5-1 TGCGCCAGCAGCATTCAGGTGAACACTGAAGCTTTCTTT CASSIQVNTEAFF